The rows below give T cell receptor beta chains drawn from one sample of a study of radiotherapy plus CTLA-4 blockade in lung cancer. The method was immunoSEQ multiplex PCR; TCRdb's version includes in-frame clones alone and lacks a portion of them. The top ten hold 4.5% to 6.5% of the sample, which has more than 95,000 clones, 75% to 80% seen once. Material: peripheral blood, obtained from a patient treated with radiotherapy plus ipilimumab. The receptors shown here come from a human donor with non-small cell lung cancer who had a partial response to radiotherapy plus ipilimumab. Both conserved end residues are trimmed from each CDR3.

cdr3_length	v_call	cdr3_aa
12	TRBV6-1	ASSDLLGTGVTF
13	TRBV28	ASSITGIGANVLT
13	TRBV4-3	ASSPQGSSYNEQF
12	TRBV25-1	ASSPASVGDGYT
14	TRBV28	ASSLTGTGPIYEQY
13	TRBV5-5	ASSLEGGRGYEQY
11	TRBV4-1	ASSQARGFEQF
11	TRBV6-1	ASTRIFSNTIY
12	TRBV5-1	ASSLEQGNSPLH
14	TRBV6-1	ASSEALGGVGTEAF
13	TRBV7-2	ASSPAWGRKESQY
17	TRBV5-3	ARSLVPGFKGAEYTEAF
13	TRBV6-5	ASSGLAGVTDTQY
13	TRBV19	ASRATGRWTDTQY
13	TRBV4-1	ASSQDRGRYNEQF
11	TRBV29-1	SVEPPGAETQY
13	TRBV6-1	ASSDRRELGNTIY
12	TRBV5-1	ASSLGDRGREAF
13	TRBV6-5	ASSRRTNNNSPLH
14	TRBV5-1	ASSAGGSSYNSPLH
15	TRBV15	ATSSHRDRGSGTEAF
12	TRBV6-6	ASTLTGGSSPLH
15	TRBV18	ASSPQGTGGSISGYT
13	TRBV6-5	ASSYSLTGGTEAF
13	TRBV5-4	ASSLLGRLYNEQF
13	TRBV28	ASSRGRRGSYGYT
13	TRBV18	ASSPPRTVNTEAF
12	TRBV6-1	ASSSGGTGETQY
13	TRBV4-1	ASSQEASGIGEQF
13	TRBV5-1	ASSLDGRGNQPQH
13	TRBV21-1	ASSRRLCGDTEAF
13	TRBV6-5	ASSPTDRGPGGYT
12	TRBV4-1	ASSGLTSTDTQY
12	TRBV28	ASSFRGRGSPLH
14	TRBV4-3	ASSKQRQGNPNGYT
14	TRBV28	ASSFPRTGGPETQY
14	TRBV5-4	ASSLAGGRAYNEQF
13	TRBV6-6	ASGPTGSGANVLT
11	TRBV6-1	ASSWTGKEKLF
15	TRBV7-2	ASSGGPGQGLNNEQF